These 30 T cell receptor beta chains were sequenced from one sample in a study of T cells after yellow fever vaccination. MiXCR was run by TCRdb on the 5' RACE reads, yielding one entry per CDR3 protein. Among roughly 350,000 distinct CDR3 sequences listed, 4.1% were seen once. Sequences were derived from PBMCs, sampled 5 days after the yellow fever booster vaccination. Receptors originate from a man between 18 and 35 years old who received the YFV17D yellow fever vaccine.

The chain employs TRBV12-3 or TRBV12-4 and TRBJ1-1; D call uncertain. The CDR3 extends over 13 amino acids. Trimming cost V 4 bases and J 3 bases, with 9 bases left between them. Written as DNA, the CDR3 is TGTGCCAGCAGTTCTCAGATTTACACTGAAGCTTTCTTT. Amino acids: CASSSQIYTEAFF.

This chain uses TRBV12-3 or TRBV12-4 with TRBJ1-2; TRBD1 matches 8 bases. The CDR3 length is 14 residues. Trimming at V came to 6 bases and at J to 2 bases, leaving 5 bases not matched to a gene. DNA of the CDR3: TGTGCCAGCAGGCGGACAGGGTCCAACTATGGCTACACCTTC. This sequence encodes CASRRTGSNYGYTF.

This clonotype came up a few times. J is TRBJ2-5 and V is TRBV5-4; a weak D match, TRBD1 (6 bases). The CDR3 runs to 16 residues. Trimming cost V 4 bases and J 1 base, with 17 bases left between them. CDR1 is SGHNT and CDR2 is YYREEE in the germline V gene (reference sequence). The CDR3 region has the DNA TGTGCCAGCAGCCCGGGCCCTGAGGGGGTCCAAGAGACCCAGTACTTC. Protein sequence: CASSPGPEGVQETQYF.

This clonotype has a count of ten or more. J is TRBJ1-1 and V is TRBV20-1; D is possibly TRBD1 (6 bases). V was clipped by 6 bases and J by 8 bases, with 13 bases between them. The CDR3 is 11 amino acids. In germline, CDR1 is DFQATT, CDR2 SNEGSKA (reference sequence). DNA of the CDR3: TGCAGTGCCCCTAGGACAGCAGAAGCTTTCTTT. Amino acids: CSAPRTAEAFF.

This clonotype was counted ten times or more. The chain couples TRBV7-9 to TRBJ2-7; D not resolved. Germline assignment: CDR1 SEHNR and CDR2 FQNEAQ (reference sequence). The CDR3 loop spans 12 amino acids. The V gene lost 1 base and the J gene lost 4 bases, with 5 bases spanning the gap. The CDR3 is CASSLGEYEQYF. The CDR3 coding sequence is TGTGCCAGCAGCTTAGGGGAATACGAGCAGTACTTC.

The chain couples TRBV5-4 to TRBJ2-3; no firm D call. CDR3 length: 15 residues. Trimming removed 1 base from V and 2 bases from J, with 11 bases in between. Germline lookup yields CDR1 SGHNT and CDR2 YYREEE (reference sequence). DNA of the CDR3: TGTGCCAGCAGCTTGAGATCTCCAATCACAGATACGCAGTATTTT. Protein sequence: CASSLRSPITDTQYF.

This clonotype was counted between two and nine times. CDR3 sequence reads: CASSLQGSLAKNIQYF. The CDR3 region has the DNA TGTGCCAGCAGTTTACAGGGAAGTTTAGCCAAAAACATTCAGTACTTC. This chain connects TRBV28 to TRBJ2-4, with a tentative D call TRBD1 (5 bases). Germline V gene lookup returns CDR1 MDHEN and CDR2 SYDVKM. V was cut by 2 bases and J by 0 bases, with 11 bases left in between. There are 16 residues in the CDR3.

This chain connects TRBV13 to TRBJ2-4, with D perhaps given as TRBD1 or TRBD2 (5 bases each). The CDR3 length is 19 residues. CDR1 PRHDT and CDR2 FYEKMQ come from the germline V gene (reference sequence). V lost 0 bases and J 0 bases, leaving 18 bases between the germline ends. The CDR3, as DNA: TGTGCCAGCAGCTTAGGCCTTGACCGGGAAGGGGTAGCCAAAAACATTCAGTACTTC. Amino acids: CASSLGLDREGVAKNIQYF.

This clonotype was recorded at least ten times. The genes are TRBV7-2 and TRBJ2-1; 10 positions agree with TRBD2. V lost 6 bases and J lost 11; bases outside the gene matches: 7. Germline V gene lookup returns CDR1 SGHTA and CDR2 FQGNSA. The CDR3 spans 13 residues. The chain's CDR3 is CASRLSGGEKQFF. The CDR3, as DNA: TGTGCCAGCAGATTAAGCGGGGGGGAAAAGCAGTTCTTC.

This clonotype was counted a few times. The genes are TRBV28 and TRBJ2-2; the D is unclear. Germline V gene sequence: CDR1 MDHEN, CDR2 SYDVKM. The CDR3 is made up of 13 amino acids. V lost 6 bases and J lost 1, with 6 bases in between. CDR3 protein: CASRYKNTGELFF. The CDR3 DNA reads as TGTGCCAGCAGGTATAAGAACACCGGGGAGCTGTTTTTT.

There are a few counts of this clonotype. V and J are TRBV30 and TRBJ1-1; D is perhaps TRBD1 (5 bases). The ends were cut back, 0 bases at V and 3 bases at J, with 14 bases in the middle. The CDR3 covers 15 residues. Per germline, CDR1 GTSNPN and CDR2 SVGIG (reference sequence). The CDR3 protein is CAWSVVSGDDTEAFF. CDR3 nucleotides: TGTGCCTGGAGTGTAGTTTCGGGGGACGACACTGAAGCTTTCTTT.

This clonotype was counted a few times. The chain combines TRBV9 with TRBJ1-6, with D hard to call. The germline V and J ends were trimmed by 6 bases and 7 bases, with 17 bases remaining between them. In germline, CDR1 is SGDLS, CDR2 YYNGEE. The CDR3 runs 15 residues. CDR3 sequence reads: CASTLGGRENSPLHF. CDR3 in DNA: TGTGCCAGCACCTTAGGAGGACGAGAGAATTCACCCCTCCACTTT.

The chain combines TRBV20-1 with TRBJ1-4, with 8 bases lining up with TRBD1. This CDR3 is 13 amino acids long. Per germline, CDR1 DFQATT and CDR2 SNEGSKA (reference sequence). Trimming cost V 5 bases and J 5 bases; bases outside gene matches: 4. Written as DNA, the CDR3 is TGCAGTGCTTTGACAGGGGAGAATGAAAAACTGTTTTTT. It translates to CSALTGENEKLFF.

This clonotype was seen a few times. V usage is TRBV20-1 and J usage is TRBJ1-6; D not certain. Germline assignment: CDR1 DFQATT and CDR2 SNEGSKA (reference sequence). Trimming cost V 8 bases and J 0 bases, with 17 bases left between them. The CDR3 runs 16 residues. The CDR3 nucleotides are TGCAGTACCCTAGGGCAAACGAGCTCCTATAATTCACCCCTCCACTTT. Amino acid sequence: CSTLGQTSSYNSPLHF.

This clonotype appeared once. This chain joins TRBV19 and TRBJ1-2; D is ambiguous. The CDR3 extends over 14 amino acids. Per the germline V gene, CDR1 is LNHDA and CDR2 is SQIVND (reference sequence). Trimming left V 6 bases short and J 5 bases short, with 16 bases between. The CDR3 protein is CASSAEIYGYGYTF. The CDR3 DNA follows: TGTGCCAGTAGCGCTGAGATATACGGATATGGCTACACCTTC.

V and J are TRBV7-2 and TRBJ2-5; no reliable D call. Germline-derived CDR1 and CDR2 are SGHTA and FQGNSA. The CDR3 has 14 residues. Trimming shortened V by 5 bases and J by 0 bases, and 10 bases separated the two germline ends. The CDR3 is CASSLNPYQETQYF. CDR3 in DNA: TGTGCCAGCAGCCTCAACCCGTACCAAGAGACCCAGTACTTC.

There are many counts of this clonotype. J is TRBJ1-5 and V is TRBV29-1; D is unresolved. Looked up from germline, CDR1 is SQVTM and CDR2 is ANQGSEA. This CDR3 has 15 amino acids. Trimming took 7 bases from V and 2 from J, leaving 18 bases between them. CDR3 sequence: CSASDGILGNQPQHF. In nucleotides, the CDR3 is TGCAGCGCCTCGGACGGGATCTTGGGCAATCAGCCCCAGCATTTT. Full variable domain (outside the CDR3, taken from reference TRBV29-1 and TRBJ1-5): SAVISQKPSRDICQRGTSLTIQCQVDSQVTMMFWYRQQPGQSLTLIATANQGSEATYESGFVIDKFPISRPNLTFSTLTVSNMSPEDSSIYLCSASDGILGNQPQHFGDGTRLSIL.

This clonotype was observed at least ten times. The chain combines TRBV24-1 with TRBJ1-5; D ambiguous. The CDR3 runs to 15 residues. Germline assignment: CDR1 KGHDR and CDR2 SFDVKD. V dropped 2 bases and J dropped 7 bases, with 14 bases sitting between them. In nucleotides, the CDR3 is TGTGCCACCAGTGATTCAGGCGGGGATAACCAGCCCCAGCATTTT. This gives the protein CATSDSGGDNQPQHF.

The table lists this clonotype with many counts. The chain carries TRBV25-1 and TRBJ1-1; D gene ambiguous. The CDR3 is 15 amino acids. Germline V gives CDR1 MGHDK, CDR2 SYGVNS. The germline V and J ends were trimmed by 3 bases and 1 base, with 12 bases remaining between them. For the CDR3, the DNA is TGTGCCAGCAGTGAGTCTAAGGACGCGAACACTGAAGCTTTCTTT. Translating gives CASSESKDANTEAFF.

This clonotype has more than one count but fewer than ten. This chain links TRBV27 with TRBJ2-7; D assignment may be TRBD1 or TRBD2 (5 bases each). The CDR3 covers 14 residues. The germline CDR1 and CDR2 sequences are MNHEY and SMNVEV (reference sequence). V was cut by 6 bases and J by 0 bases, with 12 bases left in between. CDR3 amino acids: CASRIHGTSYEQYF. CDR3 DNA sequence: TGTGCCAGCAGGATCCACGGGACCTCCTACGAGCAGTACTTC.

In this sample, this clonotype turned up a few times. The chain has TRBV10-2 and TRBJ1-4; TRBD1 matches 7 bases. CDR3 length equals 17 residues. The V and J ends lost 1 base and 0 bases, in that order; junction bases with no gene match: 5. Germline V gene lookup returns CDR1 WSHSY and CDR2 SAAADI. The CDR3 sequence: CASSEFPGGATNEKLFF. As DNA, the CDR3 is TGCGCCAGCAGTGAGTTTCCAGGGGGAGCAACTAATGAAAAACTGTTTTTT.

This rearrangement joins TRBV7-2 to TRBJ2-7; perhaps TRBD2 as D (5 bases). Trimming pared 5 bases from V and 6 bases from J, leaving 8 bases between. The CDR3 is 11 residues long. Per germline, CDR1 SGHTA and CDR2 FQGNSA. CDR3 sequence reads: CASSAAGEQYF. CDR3 DNA sequence: TGTGCCAGCAGCGCTGCGGGCGAGCAGTACTTC. Filled out from reference TRBV7-2 and TRBJ2-7, the complete variable domain reads GAGVSQSPSNKVTEKGKDVELRCDPISGHTALYWYRQSLGQGLEFLIYFQGNSAPDKSGLPSDRFSAERTGGSVSTLTIQRTQQEDSAVYLCASSAAGEQYFGPGTRLTVT.

V gene TRBV29-1 combines with J gene TRBJ2-3; the match to TRBD1 covers 7 bases. Germline V gene lookup returns CDR1 SQVTM and CDR2 ANQGSEA. With 7 bases clipped from V and 6 bases from J, the junction kept 16 bases outside the gene matches. The CDR3 covers 15 residues. CDR3 region: CSAQTGQTPLDTQYF. The CDR3 DNA is TGCAGCGCACAGACAGGGCAAACCCCGCTCGATACGCAGTATTTT.

This clonotype was recorded a few times. This chain joins TRBV7-2 and TRBJ1-1, with 7 bases fitting TRBD1. The germline gives CDR1 SGHTA, CDR2 FQGNSA. The CDR3 is 15 residues long. Trimming at V came to 2 bases and at J to 0 bases, leaving 3 bases not matched to a gene. Here the CDR3 reads CASSLRQGLNTEAFF. Here the CDR3 DNA reads TGTGCCAGCAGCTTACGACAGGGCTTGAACACTGAAGCTTTCTTT.

V usage is TRBV12-3 or TRBV12-4 and J usage is TRBJ1-1; TRBD1 matches at 7 bases. With V trimmed by 7 bases and J by 5 bases, 7 bases remained unmatched. The CDR3 is made up of 13 amino acids. CDR3 sequence (DNA): TGTGCCAGCACCAACAGGGGTAGGACTGAAGCTTTCTTT. Its translation is CASTNRGRTEAFF.

The rearrangement uses TRBV5-6 and TRBJ2-1; maybe TRBD1 (6 bases). V lost 4 bases and J lost 7, with 18 bases in between. Germline values: CDR1 SGHDT, CDR2 YYEEEE. The CDR3 loop spans 15 amino acids. For the CDR3, the DNA is TGTGCCAGCAGCCCGGACCCCGGACAGAAGAATGAGCAGTTCTTC. Its protein product is CASSPDPGQKNEQFF.

The chain couples TRBV6-5 to TRBJ2-4; the D is unclear. CDR1 is MNHEY, CDR2 SVGAGI, per germline. The V gene lost 2 bases and the J gene lost 7 bases, with 9 bases spanning the gap. The CDR3 loop spans 13 amino acids. CDR3 residues: CASSYSLMNIQYF. The CDR3 nucleotides read TGTGCCAGCAGTTACAGTCTGATGAACATTCAGTACTTC.

There are a few counts of this clonotype. The CDR3 here is CASSSRQGRTEAFF. DNA of the CDR3: TGTGCCAGCAGCTCAAGACAGGGTAGGACTGAAGCTTTCTTT. The chain combines TRBV11-2 with TRBJ1-1, with TRBD1 identical over 7 bases. The CDR3 is 14 residues long. The trim removed 4 bases at V and 5 bases at J, leaving 7 bases unmatched. In germline, CDR1 is SGHAT, CDR2 FQNNGV.

In this sample, this clonotype turned up a few times. The V gene is TRBV4-1, the J gene TRBJ1-4; D not certain. Trimming took 2 bases from V and 8 from J, leaving 6 bases between them. CDR1 MGHRA and CDR2 YSYEKL come from the germline V gene. The CDR3 contains 12 residues. CDR3 in amino acids: CASSQLYEKLFF. DNA for the CDR3: TGCGCCAGCAGCCAATTGTACGAAAAACTGTTTTTT.

This clonotype was seen ten or more times. V and J are TRBV6-1 and TRBJ1-2; TRBD1 aligns across 7 bases. V dropped 3 bases and J dropped 9; count of bases not matched to a gene: 13. This CDR3 comprises 15 residues. Germline V gives CDR1 MNHNS, CDR2 SASEGT. Written as DNA, the CDR3 is TGTGCCAGCAGTGAGCACCTGACAGGGCAAGTTAGCTACACCTTC. Translated, it gives CASSEHLTGQVSYTF.